The present T cell receptor (beta chain) was sequenced within a study of shared clonotypes between healthy human individuals. Study-wide context: Every donor yielded three CD4 naive, three CD4 memory, two CD8 naive and one CD8 memory plate.

Study-wide findings and caveats: Lower generation probabilities were found for non-shared clonotypes than for those shared by all four donors.

Germline V gene lookup returns CDR1 MDHEN and CDR2 SYDVKM. The CDR3 extends over 14 amino acids. Genomic DNA of each subset was evenly split across several immunoSEQ plates. Original handling: Filtering differed for immunoSEQ, which gave only junction sequences without quality scores. Here immunoSEQ multiplex PCR was the method, and the copy in TCRdb shows in-frame clones only, minus some. V and J calls and clone size follow that table, whereas D and trimming were derived from the DNA. The sample has about 2.4 million clones; 90% to 95% are singletons. Concerning this clone itself: Antigen: not known.

The sequence was collected from a man between 18 and 29 years old in good health. Some clones in this sample may be carry-over from other donors' samples. Input material: naive CD4+ T cells from PBMCs. The subset denotes: CD45RA+ positively selected. The chain carries TRBV28 and TRBJ2-5; 7 bases align to TRBD1. The end of the DNA aligns better with TRBJ2-7, so the J call may be wrong. CDR3 nucleotides: TGTGCCAGCAGCGGACAGGAGACCCTCTACGAGCAGTACTTC. The encoded protein is CASSGQETLYEQYF.